This entry concerns a single T cell receptor (beta chain). Its antigen is unidentified. These data originate in a study of cytomegalovirus exposure and HLA in healthy donors. The overall study: Unique TCR beta sequences numbering 120 million or so came from 150 million to 200 million T cells in an earlier analysis. The study placed roughly four fifths of its 350 to 400 genotyped donors in the Caucasian-associated ancestry cluster. Study-level findings and limits: Reports described diagnosis of cytomegalovirus status by the classifier as highly specific and sensitive.

With 60 Vbeta and 13 Jbeta primers, the PCR was carried out. Some clones are missing from TCRdb's copy, which holds only in-frame ones; the method was immunoSEQ multiplex PCR. The sample shows over 55,000 clones, and less than 4% sits with its ten largest clones. The sequence derives from a male donor in good health and CMV-seronegative. Sample: PBMCs.

The CDR3 DNA reads as TGTGCCAGCAGTGTACCGGGACTAGCGTACTACGAGCAGTACTTC. This translates into CASSVPGLAYYEQYF. This chain links TRBV28 with TRBJ2-7, with 10 bases aligning to TRBD2. The J segment lost 3 bases and the V segment lost 5 bases, leaving 7 bases of the junction unmatched. CDR3 size: 15 residues. CDR1 and CDR2 from the germline V gene are MDHEN and SYDVKM.